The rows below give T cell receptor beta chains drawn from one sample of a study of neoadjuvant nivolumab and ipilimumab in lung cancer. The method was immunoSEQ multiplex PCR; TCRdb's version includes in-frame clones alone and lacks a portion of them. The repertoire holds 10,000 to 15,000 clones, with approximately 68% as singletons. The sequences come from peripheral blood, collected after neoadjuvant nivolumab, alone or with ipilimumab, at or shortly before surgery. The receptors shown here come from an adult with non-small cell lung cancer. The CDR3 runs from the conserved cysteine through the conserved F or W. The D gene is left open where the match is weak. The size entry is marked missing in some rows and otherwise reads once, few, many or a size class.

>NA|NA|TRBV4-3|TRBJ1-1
TGCGCCAGCAGCCAAGAAGGACGGGATGTGGACGAAGCTTTCTTT
CASSQEGRDVDEAFF
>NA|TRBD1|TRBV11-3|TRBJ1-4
TGTGCCAGCAGTTCGGGACAGGGGTATGAAAAACTGTTTTTT
CASSSGQGYEKLFF
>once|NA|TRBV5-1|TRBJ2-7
TGCGCCAGCAGCTCTTTGACAGGGACTTCCTACGAGCAGTACTTC
CASSSLTGTSYEQYF
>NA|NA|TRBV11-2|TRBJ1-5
TGTGCCAGCAGTCCCACACCGGGCAATCAGCCCCAGCATTTT
CASSPTPGNQPQHF
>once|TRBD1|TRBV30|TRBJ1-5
TGTGCCTGGAGTGTACAGGGGGGCTATAGCAATCAGCCCCAGCATTTT
CAWSVQGGYSNQPQHF
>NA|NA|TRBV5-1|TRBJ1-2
TGCGCCAGCAGCTTGGAAGGCAGGAGTTATTATGGCTACACCTTC
CASSLEGRSYYGYTF
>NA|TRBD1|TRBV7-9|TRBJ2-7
TGTGCCAGCGGAGGCCGGGACAGGGTCTACGAGCAGTACTTC
CASGGRDRVYEQYF
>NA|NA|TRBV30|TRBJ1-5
TGTGCCTGGAGTAGCGGACGGGGGATTCATAGCAATCAGCCCCAGCATTTT
CAWSSGRGIHSNQPQHF
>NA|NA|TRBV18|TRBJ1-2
TGTGCCAGCTCACCACCGGGCGGCTTATATGGCTACACCTTC
CASSPPGGLYGYTF
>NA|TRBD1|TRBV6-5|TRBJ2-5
TGTGCCAGCAGTACCGTTGGACAGGGAAAAGAGACCCAGTACTTC
CASSTVGQGKETQYF
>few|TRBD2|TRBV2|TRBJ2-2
TGTGCCACCCGACTAGCGGGACTCCCCGCGAACACCGGGGAGCTGTTTTTT
CATRLAGLPANTGELFF
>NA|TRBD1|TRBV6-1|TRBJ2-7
TGTGCCAGCAGTGAACAGGGGGCCCACGAGCAGTACTTC
CASSEQGAHEQYF
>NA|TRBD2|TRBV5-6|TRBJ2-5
TGTGCCAGCAGCGCCGTAGCGGGAGGCGGGTTGACCCAGTACTTC
CASSAVAGGGLTQYF
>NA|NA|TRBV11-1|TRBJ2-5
TGTGCCAGCAGTACAGTCACCTCGGAGACCCAGTACTTC
CASSTVTSETQYF
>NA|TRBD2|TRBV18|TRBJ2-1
TGTGCCAGCTCACTGGGGACTAGATTCTTGGGTGAGCAGTTCTTC
CASSLGTRFLGEQFF